This T cell receptor (beta chain) was sequenced in a study of control samples from healthy donors and cancer patients. Produced via immunoSEQ multiplex PCR; TCRdb's table is partial and in-frame only. The data contain around 7,000 clones, around 82% of them seen just once; the ten biggest clones take up 28%. V was cut by 5 bases and J by 3 bases, with 11 bases left in between. Germline CDR1 and CDR2: MNHEY and SVGEGT. This CDR3 spans 14 amino acids. This receptor was obtained from a man in his 70s with lung cancer. Sequences were obtained from PBMCs. This chain joins TRBV6-2 or TRBV6-3 and TRBJ1-5; D is unclear. CDR3 in DNA: TGTGCCAGCAGTCCCAGGAGCTCCAATCAGCCCCAGCATTTT. Translation: CASSPRSSNQPQHF.